This entry concerns a single T cell receptor (beta chain). The germline V gene encodes CDR1 LGHDT and CDR2 YNNKEL (reference sequence). This CDR3 spans 14 amino acids. These data originate in a study of T cells in Graves' hyperthyroidism and ophthalmopathy. Amplification of TCR beta CDR3 regions was performed using RNA transcripts as template. HTBI primers were used for first-round RT-PCR of the TCR CDR3. One entry per CDR3 protein results from TCRdb running MiXCR on the multiplex PCR reads. The sample yields 350,000 to 500,000 distinct CDR3 sequences, roughly 13% seen once. Diagnoses used clinical symptoms, serum thyroxine and TRAb, thyroid ultrasound and orbital computed tomography. Cells are PBMCs isolated from roughly 9.2 ml of fresh blood.

The rearrangement links TRBV3-1 to TRBJ1-3; D gene unclear. TRBJ1-5 matches the DNA end more closely, so the J call is doubtful. Sequencing was done on a sample of blood. This sequence was found in a woman aged 18 to 35 with Graves' hyperthyroidism. CDR3 DNA sequence: TGTGCCAGCAGCCAAGCTATAGGGTTCCCTCCACAGCATTTT. It specifies CASSQAIGFPPQHF.